These T cell receptor beta chains were read from a single sample in a study of T cell repertoires in cytomegalovirus infection. No antigen has been assigned to these receptors. TCRdb recomputed calls from the reads with MiXCR, one row per CDR3 protein. Among tens of thousands of distinct CDR3 sequences listed, over 15% were seen once. The sample consisted of CD8+ T cells from cultured PBMCs, taken from culture after CMV antigen stimulation. The receptors come from a human donor in good health (CMV status not recorded). Some clones in this sample may be carry-over from other donors' samples. CDR3s include the opening cysteine and the closing phenylalanine or tryptophan. A D gene is named only where the DNA matches it firmly. Clone size is given for some rows only: seen once, a few or many times, or a class if the clone is expanded.

CDR3 | DNA | J | V | D | size
CASSPTGGRVDTQYF | TGCGCCAGCAGCCCGACAGGGGGGAGAGTTGATACGCAGTATTTT | TRBJ2-3 | TRBV4-3 | TRBD1 | .
CASSQDRQGATGYTF | TGCGCCAGCAGCCAAGATAGACAGGGGGCGACTGGCTACACCTTC | TRBJ1-2 | TRBV4-3 | TRBD1 | .
CASSLSPSGRSGTGELFF | TGTGCCAGCAGTTTATCCCCAAGCGGGAGATCAGGGACCGGGGAGCTGTTTTTT | TRBJ2-2 | TRBV27 | TRBD2 | few
CASSYYRGTTNEKLFF | TGTGCCAGCAGTTACTATCGAGGAACAACTAATGAAAAACTGTTTTTT | TRBJ1-4 | TRBV6-2/TRBV6-3 | . | .
CASSTAISTGGEQFF | TGTGCCAGCAGTACAGCTATCTCCACAGGGGGTGAGCAGTTCTTC | TRBJ2-1 | TRBV13 | TRBD1 | few
CASSQWQATYEQYF | TGTGCCAGCAGCCAATGGCAGGCGACCTACGAGCAGTACTTC | TRBJ2-7 | TRBV4-2 | . | .
CASSPRTMKDTQYF | TGTGCCAGTAGTCCCCGGACCATGAAGGATACGCAGTATTTT | TRBJ2-3 | TRBV19 | . | .
CASSGGVEDTEAFF | TGTGCCAGCAGCGGGGGGGTAGAGGACACTGAAGCTTTCTTT | TRBJ1-1 | TRBV7-6 | . | .
CASSLKGGSSYNSPLHF | TGTGCCAGCAGCTTGAAGGGGGGAAGCTCCTATAATTCACCCCTCCACTTT | TRBJ1-6 | TRBV7-8 | . | many
CASSHRSGNTYEQYF | TGCGCCAGCAGTCACCGTAGCGGGAACACCTACGAGCAGTACTTC | TRBJ2-7 | TRBV5-1 | TRBD2 | .